This T cell receptor beta chain originates from a study of Ad26.COV2.S vaccination and SARS-CoV-2 variants (dated by TCRdb to the early 2020s). About the full investigation: Vaccine-arm donors came from COV1001, a multicentre, randomized, double-blind, placebo-controlled phase I-IIa trial of Ad26.COV2.S in healthy adults. Ad26.COV2.S was administered intramuscularly at 5 x 10^10 or 1 x 10^11 viral particles, either as a single shot or as two shots given 56 days apart. The specificity and breadth of SARS-CoV-2-reactive T cell receptors after Ad26.COV2.S vaccination were assessed by TCRbeta repertoire sequencing. The TCR-sequenced set comprised about 30 samples: some 20 Ad26.COV2.S vaccine recipients, 5 placebo recipients and 8 SARS-CoV-2 convalescent individuals. Trial participants were randomized into five groups of five, in which low-dose or high-dose Ad26.COV2.S was given once or twice, or placebo was given on both occasions. Investigators remained blinded to trial group allocation during experiments and outcome assessment. Study-wide conclusions, independent of this receptor: Compared with placebo recipients, Ad26.COV2.S recipients showed higher spike-specific TCR breadth (P = 0.0014). Vaccine and placebo recipients had comparable non-spike TCR breadth, which fits with the vaccine containing only spike. The authors noted that the TCR breadth and depth analyses may have underestimated total T cell responses. The study lacked the statistical power to compare responses across vaccine doses or regimens. Substantial breadth of spike-specific CD8+ and CD4+ T cell responses was reported after vaccination.

The immunoSEQ Assay was the method used to sequence TCRbeta CDR3 regions. After extraction, genomic DNA underwent amplification by bias-controlled multiplex PCR, followed by high-throughput sequencing. The source study handled its data this way. To quantify the absolute abundance of each unique TCRbeta CDR3 region, sequences were collapsed and filtered. T cell fraction was estimated by normalizing TCRbeta template counts to usable DNA, with usable DNA measured through amplification of reference genes found in all nucleated cells. Repertoire TCRs were annotated as SARS-CoV-2-specific by exact matching of V gene, CDR3 amino acid sequence and J gene to a known reactive TCR set. The reference SARS-CoV-2 TCR set was derived from MIRA and filtered for enrichment in COVID-19-positive ImmuneCODE repertoires, a step that removed public or cross-reactive TCRs. Using the MIRA antigens, annotated TCRs were further analysed by specific ORF or by position within an ORF. Breadth was defined as the number of annotated unique rearrangements divided by the total number of unique productive rearrangements, and depth was defined as the summed frequency of the annotated unique rearrangements. Two-sided Wilcoxon rank-sum tests were applied when comparing TCR breadth between groups. TCRdb took this table from immuneACCESS and kept in-frame rearrangements with V and J called. Such tables lack part of the clones; where checked against another copy, unresolved V genes explain under half of the gap, and the rest is unexplained. V and J calls and clone size are those listed in that table; D and trimming were worked out from the DNA. Present in this sample are 350,000 to 450,000 clones, roughly 91% of which were seen just once. About 3.5% of the sample is held by the ten biggest clonotypes.

What this sample's treatment or condition label stands for: about 20 received Ad26.COV2.S at low or high dose, single or two shots; 5 received placebo; per-sample allocation not given. Repertoires of vaccine and placebo recipients were sequenced from samples taken on day 63 after the first injection. Between 29 July and 7 August 2020, Cohort 1b enrolled some 25 adults aged 18-55 years at one site in Boston, USA. Ad26.COV2.S was a replication-incompetent adenovirus type 26 vector that expressed a prefusion-stabilized SARS-CoV-2 spike protein derived from the original Wuhan strain. The sample holds many counts of this clone. The antigen this receptor binds is unknown. No quality values exist for individual bases; no much larger clone is one base distant. The same CDR3 can be traced to other DNA sequences in this sample. The sequence came from a person between 18 and 59 years old who received the Ad26.COV2.S COVID-19 vaccine or a placebo. Sequences were derived from peripheral blood, sampled in a trial of Ad26.COV2.S vaccine versus placebo.

The nucleotide sequence is given as TGTGCCAGCAGCTTATGGGGGAACACTGAAGCTTTCTTT. Translated, it gives CASSLWGNTEAFF. This chain joins TRBV11-2 to TRBJ1-1; the D gene assignment is ambiguous. The CDR3 runs 13 amino acids, cysteine and phenylalanine included. Only the CDR3 DNA stays, 39 bases, in frame from base 1. CDR1 and CDR2 were assigned from the germline V gene as SGHAT and FQNNGV. Cut back by 2 bases and 1 base, the V and J ends lie 5 bases apart.